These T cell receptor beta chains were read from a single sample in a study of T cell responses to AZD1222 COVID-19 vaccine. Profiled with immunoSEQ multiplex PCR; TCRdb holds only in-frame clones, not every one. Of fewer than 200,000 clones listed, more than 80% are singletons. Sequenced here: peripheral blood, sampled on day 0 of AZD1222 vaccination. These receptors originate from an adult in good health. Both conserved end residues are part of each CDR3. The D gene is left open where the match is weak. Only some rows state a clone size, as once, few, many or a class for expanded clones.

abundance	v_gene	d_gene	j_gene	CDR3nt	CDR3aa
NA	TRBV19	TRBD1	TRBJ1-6	TGTGCCAGTAGTCTAGCGAGGGACAGTCCATCTTCACCCCTCCACTTT	CASSLARDSPSSPLHF
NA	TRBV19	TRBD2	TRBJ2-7	TGTGCCAGTAGAGCCGGGACTAGCGGGGGGGCTTACGAGCAGTACTTC	CASRAGTSGGAYEQYF
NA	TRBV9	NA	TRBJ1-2	TGTGCCAGCAGCGCCCCGAACCGGGGAAAATATGGCTACACCTTC	CASSAPNRGKYGYTF
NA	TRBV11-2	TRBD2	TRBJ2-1	TGTGCCAGCAGCTTAGGGCCAGCGGGGGCCTACAATGAGCAGTTCTTC	CASSLGPAGAYNEQFF
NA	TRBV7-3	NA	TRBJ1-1	TGTGCCAGCAGCTTAACGGGCGTAGGAACTGAAGCTTTCTTT	CASSLTGVGTEAFF
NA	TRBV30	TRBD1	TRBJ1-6	TGTGCCTGGGGACAGGGGTTTGAGAATTCACCCCTCCACTTT	CAWGQGFENSPLHF
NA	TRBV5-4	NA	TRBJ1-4	TGTGCCAGCACCAATCCGGGCCTCACTAATGAAAAACTGTTTTTT	CASTNPGLTNEKLFF
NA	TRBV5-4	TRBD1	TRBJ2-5	TGTGCCAGCAGCCTGCAGGGGGCAGGGGAGACCCAGTACTTC	CASSLQGAGETQYF
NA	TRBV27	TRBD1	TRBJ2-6	TGTGCCAGCAGTTCCGGACAGGGGGCTGCTGGGGCCAACGTCCTGACTTTC	CASSSGQGAAGANVLTF
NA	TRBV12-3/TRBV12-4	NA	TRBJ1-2	TGTGCCAGCAGTTTCCGGGTTTCTCCCTACACCTTC	CASSFRVSPYTF
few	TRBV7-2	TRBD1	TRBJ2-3	TGTGCCAGCAGCTCGGAATGGACAGGGAATACGCAGTATTTT	CASSSEWTGNTQYF
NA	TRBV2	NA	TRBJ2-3	TGTGCCACCATTATGGGGGGCGGCACAGATACGCAGTATTTT	CATIMGGGTDTQYF
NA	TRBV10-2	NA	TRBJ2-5	TGCGCCAGCAGTTCGACAGTGTTGGAGACCCAGTACTTC	CASSSTVLETQYF
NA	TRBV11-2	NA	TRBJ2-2	TGTGCCAGCAGTGCACTAGGCCCGGACACCGGGGAGCTGTTTTTT	CASSALGPDTGELFF
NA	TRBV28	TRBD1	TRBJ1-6	TGTGCCAGCAGTGCCCCGGGACAGGGCTATTCACCCCTCCACTTT	CASSAPGQGYSPLHF
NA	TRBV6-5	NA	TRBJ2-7	TGTGCCAGCAGTTACGGTGGGGGGCGGATCCAGCAGTACTTC	CASSYGGGRIQQYF
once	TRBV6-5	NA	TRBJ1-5	TGTGCCAGCCGACAGGGCAATCAGCCCCAGCATTTT	CASRQGNQPQHF
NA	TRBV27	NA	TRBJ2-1	TGTGCCAGCAGTTCCATAACAAGGGTGAGAGGATTCAATGAGCAGTTCTTC	CASSSITRVRGFNEQFF
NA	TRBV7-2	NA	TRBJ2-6	TGTGCCAGCAGCTTTTGGACATTAACCTTCTCTGGGGCCAACGTCCTGACTTTC	CASSFWTLTFSGANVLTF
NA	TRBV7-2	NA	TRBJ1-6	TGTGCCAGCAGTAAACCTACACCTTTTAATTCACCCCTCCACTTT	CASSKPTPFNSPLHF
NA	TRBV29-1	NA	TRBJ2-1	TGCAGCGTTGTCTCCTTATCCTACAATGAGCAGTTCTTC	CSVVSLSYNEQFF
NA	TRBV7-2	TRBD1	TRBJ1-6	TGTGCCAGCAGCGTCCCCAGGGGGCGCGGCTATAATTCACCCCTCCACTTT	CASSVPRGRGYNSPLHF
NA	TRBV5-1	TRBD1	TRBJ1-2	TGCGCCAGCAGCTTGGTAGGACAGGGGGCCGGTGGCTACACCTTC	CASSLVGQGAGGYTF
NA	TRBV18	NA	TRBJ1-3	TGTGCCAGCTCACCACCCCAGGGACCAGGAAACACCATATATTTT	CASSPPQGPGNTIYF
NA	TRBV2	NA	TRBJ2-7	TGTGGGCGCGGCGGGGTGGGGACCTACGAGCAGTACTTC	CGRGGVGTYEQYF
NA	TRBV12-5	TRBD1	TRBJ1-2	TGTGCTAGTGGTGAACAGGGGACACCTTATGGCTACACCTTC	CASGEQGTPYGYTF
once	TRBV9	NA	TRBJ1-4	TGTGCCAGCAGCGTAAACTCTAATGAAAAACTGTTTTTT	CASSVNSNEKLFF
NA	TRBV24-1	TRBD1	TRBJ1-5	TGTGCCACCAGTGATTCCGGGACAGCTTATTATAGCAATCAGCCCCAGCATTTT	CATSDSGTAYYSNQPQHF
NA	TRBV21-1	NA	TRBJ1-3	TGTGCCAGCAGCAAAGAAGGACAGGGGACCGGAAACACCATATATTTT	CASSKEGQGTGNTIYF
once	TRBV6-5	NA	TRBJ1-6	TGTGCCAGCAGTTACAGACCTTTTGGGGATTCACCCCTCCACTTT	CASSYRPFGDSPLHF
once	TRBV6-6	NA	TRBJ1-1	TGTGCCAGCAGTTACCAGGGAAACACTGAAGCTTTCTTT	CASSYQGNTEAFF
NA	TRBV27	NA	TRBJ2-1	TGTGCCAGCCTAGGGGGACGAGGGTCCAATGAGCAGTTCTTC	CASLGGRGSNEQFF
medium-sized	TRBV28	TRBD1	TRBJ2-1	TGTGCCAGCAGTTTCGGGACAGGTGGGAACAATGAGCAGTTCTTC	CASSFGTGGNNEQFF
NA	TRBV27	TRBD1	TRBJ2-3	TGTGCCAGCAGTTTATCGGCGGACAGGGGGCCCGATACGCAGTATTTT	CASSLSADRGPDTQYF
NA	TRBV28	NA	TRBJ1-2	TGTGCCAGCAAGCGACAGGACTATGGCTACACCTTC	CASKRQDYGYTF
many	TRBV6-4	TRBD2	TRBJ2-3	TGTGCCAGCAGTGACGGACTAGCAGCAGATACGCAGTATTTT	CASSDGLAADTQYF
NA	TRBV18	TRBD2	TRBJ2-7	TGTGCCAGCTCACCACCGAGTAGCGGGAGCCGGTACGAGCAGTACTTC	CASSPPSSGSRYEQYF
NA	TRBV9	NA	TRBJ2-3	TGTGCCAGCAGCATCCCCGGGTCAGATACGCAGTATTTT	CASSIPGSDTQYF
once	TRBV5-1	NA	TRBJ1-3	TGCGCCAGCAGTTCCAGGACTGGAAACACCATATATTTT	CASSSRTGNTIYF
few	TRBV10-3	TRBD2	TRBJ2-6	TGTGCCATCGGGACTAGCGAAGGCTCTGGGGCCAACGTCCTGACTTTC	CAIGTSEGSGANVLTF
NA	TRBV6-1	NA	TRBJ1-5	TGTGCCAGCAGTGGACCTGGGAGGCAGGGAGATTATTGGAATCAGCCCCAGCATTTT	CASSGPGRQGDYWNQPQHF
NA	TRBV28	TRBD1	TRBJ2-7	TGTGCCAGCAGGCGTTCCGGGACAGGGTTGTACGAGCAGTACTTC	CASRRSGTGLYEQYF
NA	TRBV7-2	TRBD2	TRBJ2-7	TGTGCCAGCAGCGTAGGAGCGGGATACGAGCAGTACTTC	CASSVGAGYEQYF
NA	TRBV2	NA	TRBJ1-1	TGTGCCAGCAGTGAAAGGGGGGGAAGCACTGAAGCTTTCTTT	CASSERGGSTEAFF
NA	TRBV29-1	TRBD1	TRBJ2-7	TGCAGCGTTGAAGAAGGGACAGGGGGGGGCTACGAGCAGTACTTC	CSVEEGTGGGYEQYF
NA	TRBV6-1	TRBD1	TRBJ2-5	TGTGCCAGCAGTGAAGCCCACTTGGGGACAGGGGGTGAAGAGACCCAGTACTTC	CASSEAHLGTGGEETQYF
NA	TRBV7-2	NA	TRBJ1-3	TGTGCCAGCAGTGCCGCCTCTGGAAACACCATATATTTT	CASSAASGNTIYF
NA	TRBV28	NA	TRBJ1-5	TGTGCCAGCAGTTTAGAGGGGATGGGTAATCAGCCCCAGCATTTT	CASSLEGMGNQPQHF
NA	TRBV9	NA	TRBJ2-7	TGTGCCAGCAGCCCAGGTCCTAGGGACGAGCAGTACTTC	CASSPGPRDEQYF
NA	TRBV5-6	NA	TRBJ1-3	TGTGCCAGCAGCTTGGTGGGCAGGAGCGTTGGAAACACCATATATTTT	CASSLVGRSVGNTIYF
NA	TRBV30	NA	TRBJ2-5	TGTGCCTGGGAGACTAGGTCAGAGACCCAGTACTTC	CAWETRSETQYF
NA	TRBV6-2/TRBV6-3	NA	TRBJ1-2	TGTGCCAGCAGTTACCGCGAAGGGAGCTACACCTTC	CASSYREGSYTF
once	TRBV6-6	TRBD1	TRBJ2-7	TGTGCCAGCAGTCGATCGACAGGGGGCTACGAGCAGTACTTC	CASSRSTGGYEQYF
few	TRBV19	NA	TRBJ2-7	TGTGCCAGTAGTATCCGCAGGGGACTCGAGCAGTACTTC	CASSIRRGLEQYF
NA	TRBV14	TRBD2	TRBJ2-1	TGTGCCAGCAGCCAAGCCGTAAGGAGCGGGAGAACCTCCTACAATGAGCAGTTCTTC	CASSQAVRSGRTSYNEQFF